The T cell receptor beta chain under discussion was sequenced for a study of cytomegalovirus exposure and HLA in healthy donors. Study results and caveats: In a later analysis, TCR association rates varied by HLA locus: DRB1 most, HLA-C fewest. Among CMV-associated TCR beta chains, most appeared HLA-restricted in a later analysis. Later findings reportedly placed an Asian-associated ancestry cluster below the roughly 670-donor mean for N-insertions.

The PCR ran on 60 Vbeta and 13 Jbeta primers. Measured with immunoSEQ multiplex PCR; TCRdb has only the in-frame clones, and not every one. The sample includes some 90,000 clones, around 76% of them seen just once. This CDR3 region has 13 residues. Germline CDR1 SGHTA, CDR2 FQGTGA. Trimming stripped 8 bases from V and 2 bases from J, with 10 bases between. Note on this clone: Its antigen remains unknown.

The chain couples TRBV7-3 to TRBJ1-3; tentative D call: TRBD1 (5 bases). The sequence derives from a man aged 25-40 years in good health and CMV-seronegative. Sequencing was performed on PBMCs. The DNA of the CDR3 is TGTGCCAGCGGTCAGGGAACTGGAAACACCATATATTTT. As protein: CASGQGTGNTIYF.